These 13 T cell receptor beta chains were all obtained from the same sample, sequenced in a study of shared clonotypes between healthy human individuals. CD8 cells regarded as naive lacked CD45RO, were positively chosen for CCR7, and omitted terminally differentiated effector memory CD45RA+ cells. Here immunoSEQ multiplex PCR was the method, and the copy in TCRdb shows in-frame clones only, minus some. This table holds about 2.1 million clones, just under 95% found once. The source material was naive CD8+ T cells from PBMCs. The receptors stem from a young man in good health. Some clones in this sample may be carry-over from other donors' samples.

On this clone: The same CDR3 is also encoded by other DNA sequences in this sample. The genes are TRBV6-5 and TRBJ2-3, with D unclear. The CDR3 totals 14 residues. Trimming removed 0 bases at V and 0 bases at J, with 4 bases between. The V gene's germline CDR1 is MNHEY and CDR2 SVGAGI. The CDR3 loop is CASSYSDSTDTQYF. In DNA, the CDR3 is TGTGCCAGCAGTTACTCGGATAGCACAGATACGCAGTATTTT.

In DNA form, the CDR3 reads TGTGCCAGCAGCGGCCGACAGGGGAGTTCAGAGACCCAGTACTTC. It is translated as CASSGRQGSSETQYF. This rearrangement joins TRBV9 to TRBJ2-5, with TRBD1 matching 8 bases. Germline lookup yields CDR1 SGDLS and CDR2 YYNGEE. The length of the CDR3 is 15 residues. V dropped 3 bases and J dropped 4; count of bases not matched to a gene: 8. Looking up the rest from reference TRBV9 and TRBJ2-5 gives the full variable domain: DSGVTQTPKHLITATGQRVTLRCSPRSGDLSVYWYQQSLDQGLQFLIQYYNGEERAKGNILERFSAQQFPDLHSELNLSSLELGDSALYFCASSGRQGSSETQYFGPGTRLLVL.

The chain has TRBV5-7 and TRBJ2-1; no clear D gene. TRBV5-7 is identified as an open reading frame with a role that is uncertain. The ends were cut back, 2 bases at V and 7 bases at J, with 1 base in the middle. The CDR3 is 10 amino acids. CDR3 nucleotides: TGTGCCAGCAGCTTAAATGAGCAGTTCTTC. Translating gives CASSLNEQFF.

The V call is TRBV7-9, the J call TRBJ2-2; 9 nucleotides agree with TRBD2. The CDR3 spans 16 residues. Germline CDR1 SEHNR, CDR2 FQNEAQ (reference sequence). V lost 5 bases, J lost 0 bases, and 4 bases stayed unmatched. CDR3: CASSPASGANTGELFF. CDR3 bases: TGTGCCAGCAGCCCAGCTAGCGGGGCGAACACCGGGGAGCTGTTTTTT. Full variable domain (remainder filled in from reference TRBV7-9 and TRBJ2-2): DTGVSQNPRHKITKRGQNVTFRCDPISEHNRLYWYRQTLGQGPEFLTYFQNEAQLEKSRLLSDRFSAERPKGSFSTLEIQRTEQGDSAMYLCASSPASGANTGELFFGEGSRLTVL.

This sequence joins TRBV10-3 and TRBJ2-2; a weak D match, TRBD2 (5 bases). The CDR3 is 16 residues long. Germline lookup yields CDR1 ENHRY and CDR2 SYGVKD. Trimming cost V 0 bases and J 6 bases, with 14 bases left between them. CDR3 region: CAISESMDAAAGELFF. The CDR3 bases are TGTGCCATCAGTGAGTCGATGGATGCAGCGGCCGGGGAGCTGTTTTTT.

The CDR3 DNA follows: TGTGCCAGCAGCCTACGCGGGACTAGCGGGAGGAATGAGCAGTTCTTC. This codes for CASSLRGTSGRNEQFF. This sequence joins TRBV7-8 and TRBJ2-1; 15 bases line up with TRBD2. The CDR3 length is 16 residues. Germline V gives CDR1 SGHVS, CDR2 FQNEAQ. Germline trimming cut 5 bases from V and 7 bases from J; bases unmatched to any gene: 6.

The gene calls are TRBV4-3 and TRBJ1-4; D ambiguous. CDR1 and CDR2 from the germline V gene are LGHNA and YSLEER. The CDR3 sequence is 16 residues long. The V end lost 0 bases, the J end lost 7 bases, and 15 bases lay between the germline ends. CDR3 residues: CASSQDWRSETEKLFF. Written as DNA, the CDR3 is TGCGCCAGCAGCCAAGACTGGCGGAGCGAGACTGAAAAACTGTTTTTT.

The chain recombines TRBV28 with TRBJ1-3; 7 nucleotides line up with TRBD1. This CDR3 has 16 residues. V shed 4 bases and J 4 bases; nucleotides not matched to a gene: 10. Per the germline V gene, CDR1 is MDHEN and CDR2 is SYDVKM. For the CDR3, the DNA is TGTGCCAGCAGTTATCGGGAGGGGGCGTCCGGAAACACCATATATTTT. As protein: CASSYREGASGNTIYF.

This clone was recorded a few times. The rearrangement uses TRBV28 and TRBJ2-7; no firm D call. Germline V gene sequence: CDR1 MDHEN, CDR2 SYDVKM. Trimming took off 3 bases at V and 4 bases at J, with 7 bases between the two ends. This CDR3 region has 12 residues. The CDR3 DNA reads TGTGCCAGCAGTTTTGACCGTTACGAGCAGTACTTC. Translation gives CASSFDRYEQYF.

The rearrangement joins TRBV5-1 to TRBJ2-7; 7 bases agree with TRBD2. Germline CDR1 and CDR2: SGHRS and YFSETQ. V shed 0 bases and J 4 bases; nucleotides not matched to a gene: 7. This CDR3 has 15 residues. The CDR3 is CASSLARGSLYEQYF. The DNA of the CDR3 is TGCGCCAGCAGCTTGGCTCGCGGGAGTCTGTACGAGCAGTACTTC.

This clone was counted only a few times. V and J are TRBV29-1 and TRBJ1-5; 7 bases map to TRBD1. Germline CDR1 and CDR2: SQVTM and ANQGSEA. The CDR3 is 13 residues long. Unmatched junction bases numbered 4, after V lost 3 bases and J lost 5 bases. The CDR3 protein is CSVENTGDQPQHF. In nucleotides, the CDR3 is TGCAGCGTTGAGAACACAGGGGATCAGCCCCAGCATTTT.

V and J are TRBV2 and TRBJ1-2; no definite D call. The CDR3 spans 11 residues. V was cut by 4 bases and J by 8 bases, with 8 bases left in between. Germline lookup yields CDR1 SNHLY and CDR2 FYNNEI. The CDR3 DNA reads TGTGCCAGCAGTGCTTTTCGGGGCTACACCTTC. It translates to CASSAFRGYTF.

This chain joins TRBV5-1 and TRBJ2-1; 10 bases map to TRBD2. The CDR3 length is 18 residues. Germline trimming cut 0 bases from V and 1 base from J; bases unmatched to any gene: 7. Germline CDR1 and CDR2: SGHRS and YFSETQ. CDR3 loop: CASSLGLAGAPSYNEQFF. The CDR3 DNA is TGCGCCAGCAGCTTGGGTCTAGCGGGAGCCCCTTCCTACAATGAGCAGTTCTTC.